Listed here is a single T cell receptor beta chain. The antigen is unknown. The sample comes from a study of T cell responses to AZD1222 COVID-19 vaccine. For the study at large: Second-dose recipients at about 4 or about 12 weeks were treated as one pooled group.

Here immunoSEQ multiplex PCR was the method, and the copy in TCRdb shows in-frame clones only, minus some. The sample yields tens of thousands of clones, over 80% seen once. Findings and caveats of the study: Nearly half of unique spike-specific TCRs reportedly avoided B.1.351 and B.1.1.7 mutated regions.

CDR1 SGHDN and CDR2 FVKESK come from the germline V gene. The V end was cut by 1 base, the J end by 3 bases, with 13 bases between. This CDR3 is 16 amino acids long. This clonotype was sampled from an adult in good health. Sequences were derived from peripheral blood, sampled on day 0 of AZD1222 vaccination. V and J are TRBV14 and TRBJ1-3; no firm D call. The CDR3 DNA sequence: TGTGCCAGCAGCCAAGTCCGGCCCTCCGGTGGAAACACCATATATTTT. It translates to CASSQVRPSGGNTIYF. Full variable domain (outside the CDR3, taken from reference TRBV14 and TRBJ1-3): EAGVTQFPSHSVIEKGQTVTLRCDPISGHDNLYWYRRVMGKEIKFLLHFVKESKQDESGMPNNRFLAERTGGTYSTLKVQPAELEDSGVYFCASSQVRPSGGNTIYFGEGSWLTVV.